This T cell receptor beta chain was sequenced during a study of shared clonotypes between healthy human individuals (TCRdb year 2020). General notes on the study: The cohort comprised a couple of women and a few men aged 18 to 49 years. To estimate repertoire size and how much clonotypes are shared between individuals, the study performed deep sequencing of blood TCR repertoires from about 5 healthy adults. Libraries were prepared and TCR repertoires were sequenced by different laboratories using diverse techniques, in order to increase sequencing depth and limit assay-specific biases. Per donor, leukapheresis produced somewhere between about 0.8 and 9 billion PBMCs. What the work shows at the level of the full study, not this receptor alone: Based on pairwise subsampling, the degree of clonotype sharing among donors was expected to be affected by sequencing depth. Because the study included only a small number of donors, the genetic and exposure-history diversity represented was limited. Sampling was restricted to blood, and TCR repertoires in tissues likely differ from the TCR repertoires found in blood.

TCR CDR3 regions were amplified from genomic DNA by multiplex PCR using the deep immunoSEQ assay. For each cell subset, the extracted genomic DNA was distributed evenly across all wells of several immunoSEQ 96-well plates, and each plate served as one replicate. For unsorted PBMC, each replicate PCR was loaded with approximately 300 ng genomic DNA, equivalent to about 30,000 T cell genomes. Unsorted PBMC genomic DNA was sequenced across ten immunoSEQ deep assay plates. Purified libraries were quantified with a Qubit 3.0 fluorometer, sized on a Bioanalyzer 2100, and re-quantified with the KAPA Library Quantification kit. Every immunoSEQ 96-well plate was sequenced on a dedicated single-read 150-cycle Illumina NextSeq 550 flow cell. In the source study's methods: Because the immunoSEQ output included only junctional sequences and no quality scores, the filtering could not be the same as the filtering used for full-length reads. Sequences were annotated with PyIR, a Python wrapper for IgBLAST v1.9, and V/J genes and CDR3 were assigned using IMGT germline references. Any read was removed if the V/J assignment was weak (E-value above 1e-6), the CDR3 was missing, or the read contained stop codons, out-of-frame junctions, or ambiguous translated residues. V3J clonotypes were defined as sequences sharing the same inferred V gene, J gene, and CDR3 amino acid sequence. To compute the percentage overlap between repertoires, the number of shared unique clonotypes was divided by the size of the smaller repertoire. Richness of each repertoire was evaluated using RTK rarefaction, the Chao1 estimator, and Recon v2.1 estimates of unobserved clonotypes. In its TCRdb copy, this immuneACCESS table keeps in-frame sequences only and misses some clones. Where compared with another copy, unresolved V genes explain less than half of these, and the others have no known cause. V, J and clone size derive from that table, while D and trimming were established from the DNA sequence. For this sample the table gives 450,000 to 500,000 clones, of which over 70% were detected only once. Over 9.5% of the sample rests with the top ten.

Donors were healthy HIV-negative adults with no recently reported acute infections or vaccinations. Every donor was a Caucasian adult residing in Nashville, Tennessee, USA. For unsorted samples, tens of millions of PBMCs were counted, and genomic DNA was extracted using the QIAamp DNA Blood Mini kit. Blood was collected by leukapheresis, and PBMCs were isolated by Ficoll-Histopaque density gradient centrifugation and then cryopreserved in liquid nitrogen vapor phase. The CDR3 starts with the cysteine, ends with the phenylalanine, and has 12 residues. The sequence is cut down to CDR3 DNA, 36 bases in frame from base 1. The germline V gene (reference sequence) sets CDR1 to GTSNPN and CDR2 to SVGIG. This clone was seen a single time. Its antigen target is currently unknown. This likely reflects a read error, since a far larger clone is one base away.

The chain joins TRBV30 to TRBJ2-3; a tentative D match to TRBD1 spans 5 bases. This receptor was identified in a woman aged 40 to 50 in good health. Some clones in this sample may be carry-over from other donors' samples. The sample consisted of PBMCs. The CDR3 reads CAWSLETDTRYF. At the DNA level, the sequence is TGTGCCTGGAGTCTGGAGACAGATACGCGGTATTTT.